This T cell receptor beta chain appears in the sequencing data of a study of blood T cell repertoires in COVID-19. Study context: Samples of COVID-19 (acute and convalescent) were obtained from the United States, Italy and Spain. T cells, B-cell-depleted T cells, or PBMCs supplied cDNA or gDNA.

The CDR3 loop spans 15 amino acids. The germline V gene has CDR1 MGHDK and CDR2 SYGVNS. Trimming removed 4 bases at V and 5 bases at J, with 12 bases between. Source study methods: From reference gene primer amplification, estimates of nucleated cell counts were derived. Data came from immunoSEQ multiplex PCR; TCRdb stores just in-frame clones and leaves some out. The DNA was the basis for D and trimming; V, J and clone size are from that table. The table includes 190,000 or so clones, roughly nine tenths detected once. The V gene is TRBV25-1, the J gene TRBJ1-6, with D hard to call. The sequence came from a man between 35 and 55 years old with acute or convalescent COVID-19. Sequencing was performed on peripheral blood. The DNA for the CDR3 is TGTGCCAGCAGTGCCCTCGGGAGCGATAATTCACCCCTCCACTTT. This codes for CASSALGSDNSPLHF.